What follows describes a single T cell receptor (beta chain). What antigen it recognizes has not been identified. Per-base quality was not reported, and no clone a single base away is much larger than it. The CDR3 regions of human TCRbeta chains were analyzed by immunosequencing. Regarding the original processing steps: Repertoire TCRs were checked for matches against a reference library of SARS-CoV-2-specific TCRs that had been generated using the MIRA antigen-specificity platform. Breadth was defined as the fraction of unique TCRs that were SARS-CoV-2-associated, and depth was defined as the fraction of total T cells that were SARS-CoV-2-associated. Using the MIRA data, each spike-specific TCR was mapped to the spike region that the TCR reacts to and placed in a CD4 or CD8 class. Log10-transformed breadth and depth values were compared by one-way ANOVA with Sidak's multiple comparisons tests. TCRdb's version of the immuneACCESS table is confined to in-frame rearrangements and falls short of the full clone set. An unresolved V gene accounts for under half of the shortfall where checked; the remainder is of unknown origin. V and J calls and clone size are those listed in that table; D and trimming were worked out from the DNA. The sample records fewer than 200,000 clones, about 92% of which are singletons. 8.5% to 12% of the sample is in the top ten clones.

This entry comes from a study of T cell responses to AZD1222 COVID-19 vaccine (TCRdb year 2021). With regard to the full study: Because spike-specific TCR depth and breadth did not differ between the two schedules, AZD1222 recipients who got a second dose at roughly 4 weeks were pooled with those who got a second dose at roughly 12 weeks. A total of 233 trial participants underwent TCR sequencing, of whom about 200 received two doses of AZD1222 and some 26 received two doses of the MenACWY control vaccine. Enrollment into the trials was organized by age into subgroups of 18-55, 56-69 and 70-plus years, and those subgroups contained about 160, 30 and 59 TCR-sequenced participants, respectively. Broad study findings and their caveats: Participants were mostly white British and included more females than males, and it was suggested by the authors that clonal diversity may have been underestimated. Spike-specific TCR breadth and depth rose significantly after two AZD1222 doses compared with day 0 and with MenACWY recipients. No day 14 peak-response samples were available, so repertoires were characterized only after the peak T cell response. Reportedly, almost half of the unique spike-specific TCRs recognized epitopes lying outside the regions that are mutated in the B.1.351 and B.1.1.7 variants. The 56-69-year group was small, and its depth increase did not reach significance, likely because of low power. Only five to seven AZD1222 recipients were SARS-CoV-2 seropositive at baseline, limiting conclusions about previously exposed vaccinees. The whole spike protein was spanned by vaccine-associated CD4 TCRs, and dominant responses were seen in regions 160-218 and 743-854.

Trimming leaves V shorter by 3 bases and J shorter by 7 bases, with the junction holding 3 bases beyond the gene matches. The CDR3, from cysteine to phenylalanine, totals 14 residues. The entry retains the CDR3 DNA only, 42 bases that are in frame from base 1. CDR1 is given as LNHDA and CDR2 as SQIVND, both from the germline V gene (reference sequence). The sample's time point label, in plain terms: baseline before first vaccination. The vaccinee samples were drawn from two UK trials, COV001 and COV002, one of which was a single-blind randomized controlled phase 2/3 trial testing AZD1222 (ChAdOx1 nCoV-19) in healthy adults. Trial participant PBMC samples were collected at day 0 and day 28 after the second dose for TCRbeta chain sequencing.

The source material was peripheral blood, sampled on day 0 of AZD1222 vaccination. Recombination linked TRBV19 to TRBJ1-2, with 12 bases in between that match TRBD1. The clonotype originates from an adult in good health. The nucleotide sequence reads as follows: TGTGCCAGTAGTATGGGACAGGGGGCGCTTGGCTACACCTTC. This sequence encodes CASSMGQGALGYTF.